A single sample gave rise to the 24 T cell receptor beta chains below, sequenced in a study of shared clonotypes between healthy human individuals. CD45RO-negative CD8 cells positively selected for CCR7 made up the naive population, which excluded terminally differentiated effector memory CD45RA+ cells. Measured with immunoSEQ multiplex PCR; TCRdb has only the in-frame clones, and not every one. Of about 590,000 clones in the sample, roughly 96% were seen once. The sample taken for sequencing was naive CD8+ T cells sorted from blood. The receptors come from a woman aged 25 to 39 in good health.

Details on this clone: This sample also contains other DNA sequences that code for the same CDR3. J is TRBJ1-5 and V is TRBV30; D may be TRBD1 (5 bases). There are 14 residues in the CDR3. V lost 0 bases and J lost 6, with 12 bases in between. In germline, CDR1 is GTSNPN, CDR2 SVGIG (reference sequence). The CDR3 coding sequence is TGTGCCTGGAGTGTAGGGCAGGGAGGTCAGCCCCAGCATTTT. Encoded protein: CAWSVGQGGQPQHF. Using reference TRBV30 and TRBJ1-5 for the parts outside the CDR3, the full variable domain is SQTIHQWPATLVQPVGSPLSLECTVEGTSNPNLYWYRQAAGRGLQLLFYSVGIGQISSEVPQNLSASRPQDRQFILSSKKLLLSDSGFYLCAWSVGQGGQPQHFGDGTRLSIL.

The rearrangement joins TRBV2 to TRBJ1-4; D unresolved. The CDR3 has 17 residues. Germline V CDR1 and CDR2: SNHLY, FYNNEI. Trimming removed 3 bases from V and 0 bases from J, with 14 bases in between. The CDR3 sequence: CASSERGSPATNEKLFF. The CDR3 DNA follows: TGTGCCAGCAGTGAGCGAGGCAGCCCTGCAACTAATGAAAAACTGTTTTTT.

V is TRBV25-1 and J is TRBJ2-1; the D gene is possibly TRBD2 (5 bases). This CDR3 is 14 amino acids long. CDR1 MGHDK and CDR2 SYGVNS come from the germline V gene. V gave up 2 bases and J gave up 2 bases, with 7 bases separating them. Here the CDR3 reads CASSEGSTYNEQFF. The CDR3 DNA is TGTGCCAGCAGTGAAGGGAGTACCTACAATGAGCAGTTCTTC.

In nucleotides, the CDR3 is TGCGCCAGCAGCGAAACAGGGATCGGACAGCCCCAGCATTTT. Protein: CASSETGIGQPQHF. The chain is built from TRBV10-1 and TRBJ1-5, with a tentative D call TRBD1 (6 bases). The germline V gene encodes CDR1 WNHNN and CDR2 SYGVQD (reference sequence). CDR3 length: 14 residues. V shed 6 bases and J shed 7 bases, with 16 bases lying between them.

This chain joins TRBV7-9 and TRBJ2-5, with no clear D. Germline V lookup: CDR1 SEHNR, CDR2 FQNEAQ (reference sequence). V was pared by 1 base and J by 5 bases, with 5 bases between. This CDR3 contains 12 residues. CDR3 DNA sequence: TGTGCCAGCAGCTTAGAGTTCGAGACCCAGTACTTC. Translated, it gives CASSLEFETQYF.

This rearrangement joins TRBV19 to TRBJ2-7; 12 positions agree with TRBD1. The J segment lost 4 bases and the V segment lost 5 bases, leaving 6 bases of the junction unmatched. CDR1 and CDR2 (germline): LNHDA, SQIVND (reference sequence). The CDR3 runs to 15 residues. The CDR3 sequence is CASSESGQGAYEQYF. The CDR3 DNA sequence: TGTGCCAGTAGTGAGTCGGGACAGGGGGCATACGAGCAGTACTTC.

The CDR3 loop is CASNLEGTGWDNEQFF. The CDR3 DNA reads TGTGCCAGCAACTTAGAGGGGACAGGGTGGGACAATGAGCAGTTCTTC. This sequence joins TRBV2 and TRBJ2-1; 9 nucleotides agree with TRBD1. The CDR3 has 16 amino acids. Germline-derived CDR1 and CDR2 are SNHLY and FYNNEI. Losses at the gene ends were 7 bases for V and 5 bases for J; bases not matched to a gene: 12.

This chain uses TRBV25-1 with TRBJ1-4, with D perhaps TRBD1 (5 bases). Trimming stripped 2 bases from V and 10 bases from J, with 14 bases between. The CDR3 length is 14 residues. The germline V gene has CDR1 MGHDK and CDR2 SYGVNS. For the CDR3, the DNA is TGTGCCAGCAGTGAAGTATTTGGGGGAGTAAAACTGTTTTTT. Its translation is CASSEVFGGVKLFF.

V usage is TRBV6-1 and J usage is TRBJ1-3; D call uncertain. V dropped 1 base and J dropped 6 bases, with 13 bases sitting between them. Germline V gene data show CDR1 as MNHNS and CDR2 as SASEGT. The CDR3 is 15 residues long. The CDR3 region has the DNA TGTGCCAGCAGTGAAGAGGATCTGGGCCTAAACACCATATATTTT. Translating it yields CASSEEDLGLNTIYF.

This clone was seen only once. J is TRBJ1-3 and V is TRBV4-1; D gene uncertain. The ends were cut back, 1 base at V and 0 bases at J, with 7 bases in the middle. Germline CDR1 reads MGHRA; CDR2 reads YSYEKL. The CDR3 has 15 amino acids. CDR3 sequence: CASSQVGVSGNTIYF. In DNA form, the CDR3 reads TGCGCCAGCAGCCAAGTGGGAGTCTCTGGAAACACCATATATTTT.

This chain links TRBV19 with TRBJ2-2; D might be TRBD2 (6 bases). The germline V gene encodes CDR1 LNHDA and CDR2 SQIVND (reference sequence). V lost 0 bases and J 4 bases, leaving 12 bases between the germline ends. The CDR3 has 16 amino acids. The CDR3 loop reads CASSIEASEATGELFF. Here the CDR3 DNA reads TGTGCCAGTAGTATAGAGGCTAGCGAGGCCACCGGGGAGCTGTTTTTT. The full variable domain, in which reference TRBV19 and TRBJ2-2 provide the parts outside the CDR3, is DGGITQSPKYLFRKEGQNVTLSCEQNLNHDAMYWYRQDPGQGLRLIYYSQIVNDFQKGDIAEGYSVSREKKESFPLTVTSAQKNPTAFYLCASSIEASEATGELFFGEGSRLTVL.

The J gene is TRBJ2-2, the V gene TRBV19, with TRBD2 matching over 13 bases. The CDR3 loop spans 17 amino acids. Trimming at V came to 5 bases and at J to 2 bases, leaving 5 bases not matched to a gene. Per germline, CDR1 LNHDA and CDR2 SQIVND (reference sequence). CDR3 DNA sequence: TGTGCCAGTAGTCCAGGACTAGCGGGAGAAAACACCGGGGAGCTGTTTTTT. Translation gives CASSPGLAGENTGELFF.

The chain has TRBV27 and TRBJ2-1, with 8 bases aligning to TRBD2. V dropped 3 bases and J dropped 0; count of bases not matched to a gene: 4. The CDR3 runs to 16 residues. CDR1 and CDR2 from the germline V gene are MNHEY and SMNVEV (reference sequence). CDR3 DNA sequence: TGTGCCAGCAGTTTGGGGAGCGGGAGCTCCTACAATGAGCAGTTCTTC. This translates into CASSLGSGSSYNEQFF.

J is TRBJ2-3 and V is TRBV25-1, with TRBD2 matching over 7 bases. Germline lookup yields CDR1 MGHDK and CDR2 SYGVNS. V lost 6 bases, J lost 4 bases, and 4 bases stayed unmatched. The CDR3 loop spans 13 amino acids. CDR3 DNA sequence: TGTGCCAGCAGCGGGGGGTTTGCAGATACGCAGTATTTT. Protein: CASSGGFADTQYF.

The rearrangement uses TRBV29-1 and TRBJ2-5; D tentatively fits TRBD1 or TRBD2 (5 bases each). The CDR3 length is 10 residues. Germline CDR1 reads SQVTM; CDR2 reads ANQGSEA. V was shortened by 7 bases and J by 5 bases, with 8 bases between the two germline ends. CDR3 nucleotides: TGCAGCGCCGAGGGGGAGACCCAGTACTTC. It codes for CSAEGETQYF.

The V gene is TRBV5-6, the J gene TRBJ2-1, with TRBD1 matching 7 bases. The germline gives CDR1 SGHDT, CDR2 YYEEEE. The CDR3 totals 16 residues. After removal of 7 bases from V and 6 bases from J, the junction contained 16 bases not matched to a gene. The CDR3 loop is CASYRRQGNLINEQFF. CDR3 nucleotides: TGTGCCAGCTATAGAAGACAGGGAAACCTTATCAATGAGCAGTTCTTC. The variable domain in full, with the rest retrieved from reference TRBV5-6 and TRBJ2-1, is DAGVTQSPTHLIKTRGQQVTLRCSPKSGHDTVSWYQQALGQGPQFIFQYYEEEERQRGNFPDRFSGHQFPNYSSELNVNALLLGDSALYLCASYRRQGNLINEQFFGPGTRLTVL.

This chain uses TRBV29-1 with TRBJ2-7; 8 nucleotides match TRBD2. Germline CDR1 is SQVTM and CDR2 is ANQGSEA. After removal of 7 bases from V and 4 bases from J, the junction contained 6 bases not matched to a gene. The CDR3 consists of 12 residues. Written as DNA, the CDR3 is TGCAGCGCGTCGGGAGGGGCATACGAGCAGTACTTC. It specifies CSASGGAYEQYF.

The chain combines TRBV29-1 with TRBJ1-1; a weak D match, TRBD1 (6 bases). CDR1 and CDR2 (germline): SQVTM, ANQGSEA. V dropped 4 bases and J dropped 1 base, with 13 bases sitting between them. The CDR3 covers 14 residues. CDR3 DNA: TGCAGCGTTGTGGGGGGGCAGGGGAACACTGAAGCTTTCTTT. Protein: CSVVGGQGNTEAFF.

This clone was seen a single time. The chain links TRBV25-1 to TRBJ2-2; D not certain. The CDR3 has 14 residues. From germline, CDR1 is MGHDK and CDR2 SYGVNS. The ends were cut back, 4 bases at V and 5 bases at J, with 11 bases in the middle. The CDR3: CASSGLDHTGELFF. The DNA of the CDR3 is TGTGCCAGCAGTGGTCTGGACCATACCGGGGAGCTGTTTTTT.

J is TRBJ2-7 and V is TRBV4-1; 8 bases map to TRBD1. The CDR3 consists of 14 residues. Germline loops: CDR1 MGHRA, CDR2 YSYEKL. The J segment lost 6 bases and the V segment lost 4 bases, leaving 8 bases of the junction unmatched. CDR3 nucleotide sequence: TGCGCCAGCAGCCTACGGACAGGGAGTGGCGAGCAGTACTTC. The encoded protein is CASSLRTGSGEQYF.

This clone came up a few times. The sample contains more than one DNA sequence encoding this CDR3. The chain combines TRBV9 with TRBJ1-1; the D is unclear. The CDR3 runs to 14 residues. Germline V gene sequence: CDR1 SGDLS, CDR2 YYNGEE. V dropped 0 bases and J dropped 1 base, with 7 bases sitting between them. The CDR3 protein is CASSVAWGNTEAFF. In DNA, the CDR3 is TGTGCCAGCAGCGTAGCGTGGGGGAACACTGAAGCTTTCTTT. The entire variable domain, with the rest obtained from reference TRBV9 and TRBJ1-1, is as follows: DSGVTQTPKHLITATGQRVTLRCSPRSGDLSVYWYQQSLDQGLQFLIQYYNGEERAKGNILERFSAQQFPDLHSELNLSSLELGDSALYFCASSVAWGNTEAFFGQGTRLTVV.

The chain combines TRBV2 with TRBJ2-7, with TRBD2 matching 11 bases. The CDR3 loop spans 19 amino acids. The germline V gene encodes CDR1 SNHLY and CDR2 FYNNEI. Unmatched junction bases numbered 18, after V lost 7 bases and J lost 1 base. CDR3 residues: CASNVMSLAGGPRSYEQYF. DNA of the CDR3: TGTGCCAGCAATGTTATGTCTCTAGCGGGAGGCCCGAGATCCTACGAGCAGTACTTC.

The J gene is TRBJ1-1, the V gene TRBV5-4; 9 bases fit TRBD1. Unmatched junction bases numbered 15, after V lost 5 bases and J lost 4 bases. CDR1 and CDR2 (germline): SGHNT, YYREEE (reference sequence). The CDR3 runs 17 residues. The CDR3 DNA reads TGTGCCAGCAGGCGGGACAGGGAAAAACACGCGAGCACTGAAGCTTTCTTT. This sequence encodes CASRRDREKHASTEAFF.

The V call is TRBV29-1, the J call TRBJ1-1, with D tentatively TRBD1 (6 bases). Trimming cost V 6 bases and J 10 bases, with 21 bases left between them. The germline V gene has CDR1 SQVTM and CDR2 ANQGSEA. CDR3 length: 13 residues. The CDR3 nucleotides read TGCAGCGTCTTCTACCCGGGGGGGCAAGGAGCTTTCTTT. Its translation is CSVFYPGGQGAFF.